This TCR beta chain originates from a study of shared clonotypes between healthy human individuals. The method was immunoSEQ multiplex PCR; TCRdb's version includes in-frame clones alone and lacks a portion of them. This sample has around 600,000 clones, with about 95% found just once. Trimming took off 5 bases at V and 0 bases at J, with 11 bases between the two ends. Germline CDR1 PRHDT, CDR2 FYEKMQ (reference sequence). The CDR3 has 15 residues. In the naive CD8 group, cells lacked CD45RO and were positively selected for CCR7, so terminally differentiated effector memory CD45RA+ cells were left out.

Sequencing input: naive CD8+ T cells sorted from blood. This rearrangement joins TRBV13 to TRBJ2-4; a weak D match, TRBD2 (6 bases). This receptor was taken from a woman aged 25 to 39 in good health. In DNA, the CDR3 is TGTGCCAGCAGCCACGGGGGTCTAGCCAAAAACATTCAGTACTTC. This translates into CASSHGGLAKNIQYF.